This is a list of T cell receptor beta chains from one sample in a study of blood T cell repertoires in COVID-19. The protocol was immunoSEQ multiplex PCR, while the TCRdb copy is restricted to in-frame clones and leaves out a portion. The sample has 300,000 to 350,000 clones; around 90% are singletons. The specimen sequenced was peripheral blood. These receptors came from a woman between 25 and 40 years old with COVID-19, enrolled during active disease. The CDR3 runs from the conserved cysteine through the conserved F or W. D genes are given only for firm matches. Clone sizes are given selectively: once, few, many, or a class where the clone is expanded.

>16|TRBD2|TRBV24-1|TRBJ2-7|NA
TGTGCCACCAGTGATTGGTCGCCCGGGAGGGCCTACGAGCAGTACTTC
CATSDWSPGRAYEQYF
>14|NA|TRBV6-5|TRBJ1-4|NA
TGTGCCAGCAGCGTTACCTCCTATAATGAAAAACTGTTTTTT
CASSVTSYNEKLFF
>11|NA|TRBV2|TRBJ2-1|once
TGTGCCAGCAGCGGTTACAATGAGCAGTTCTTC
CASSGYNEQFF
>16|TRBD2|TRBV9|TRBJ2-3|NA
TGTGCCAGCAGCCCCAGGACTAGCGGGAGAGGAGATACGCAGTATTTT
CASSPRTSGRGDTQYF
>14|NA|TRBV9|TRBJ1-4|once
TGTGCCAGCAGCGAGAGGGCAACTAATGAAAAACTGTTTTTT
CASSERATNEKLFF
>15|NA|TRBV4-3|TRBJ2-1|NA
TGCGCCAGCAGCCAAGAAACAGACTCCTACAATGAGCAGTTCTTC
CASSQETDSYNEQFF
>17|TRBD1|TRBV6-1|TRBJ1-1|NA
TGTGCCAGCAGTGAAGACCTGACGGGACAGCCTAACACTGAAGCTTTCTTT
CASSEDLTGQPNTEAFF
>15|TRBD2|TRBV7-9|TRBJ2-3|NA
TGTGCCAGCTCACCCGGACTAGCGGGGTCAGATACGCAGTATTTT
CASSPGLAGSDTQYF
>15|TRBD1|TRBV2|TRBJ1-5|NA
TGTGCCAGCAGTCAACGGACAGGGCCAAATCAGCCCCAGCATTTT
CASSQRTGPNQPQHF
>14|TRBD1|TRBV15|TRBJ1-5|NA
TGTGCCACCAGCCCGGGACAGCTCAATCAGCCCCAGCATTTT
CATSPGQLNQPQHF
>12|NA|TRBV12-3/TRBV12-4|TRBJ1-1|NA
TGTGCCAGCAGTCAACAGGTTAGGGGAGCTTTCTTT
CASSQQVRGAFF
>14|NA|TRBV28|TRBJ1-6|NA
TGTGCCAGCGGCCGGACCCAAGAGCGGTCACCCCTCCACTTT
CASGRTQERSPLHF
>14|NA|TRBV3-1/TRBV3-2|TRBJ2-5|NA
TGTGCCAGCAGCCAAGAGACAGGATGGGAGACCCAGTACTTC
CASSQETGWETQYF